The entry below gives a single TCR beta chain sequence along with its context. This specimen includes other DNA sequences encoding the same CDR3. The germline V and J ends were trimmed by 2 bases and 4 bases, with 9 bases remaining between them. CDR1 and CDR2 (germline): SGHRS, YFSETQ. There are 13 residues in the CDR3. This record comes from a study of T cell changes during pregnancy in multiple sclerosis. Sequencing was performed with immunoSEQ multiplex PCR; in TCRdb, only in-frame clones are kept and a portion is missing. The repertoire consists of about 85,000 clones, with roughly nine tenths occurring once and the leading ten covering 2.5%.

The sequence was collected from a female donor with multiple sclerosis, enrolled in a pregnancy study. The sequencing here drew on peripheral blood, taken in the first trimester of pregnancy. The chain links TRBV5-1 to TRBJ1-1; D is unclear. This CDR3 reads CASSLAARTEAFF. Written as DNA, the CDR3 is TGCGCCAGCAGCTTAGCCGCTCGCACTGAAGCTTTCTTT.